A single sample gave rise to the 21 T cell receptor beta chains below, sequenced in a study of human T cells and chemical hapten exposure. Time point reported: healthy volunteer bleed at 2 weeks. The authors' total RNA extraction used unfractionated whole blood. In TCRdb, the RACE reads were re-called with MiXCR into one record per CDR3 protein. In the table there are around 45,000 distinct CDR3 sequences, less than 4.5% of which are singletons. Sequences were obtained from whole blood. These TCRs come from a human donor in good health. Some clones in this sample may be carry-over from other donors' samples.

This clonotype rates as medium-sized. A read error may produce the germline difference seen at one junction end. The rearrangement uses TRBV5-1 and TRBJ1-1; no firm D call. Germline V gene sequence: CDR1 SGHRS, CDR2 YFSETQ. This CDR3 spans 11 amino acids. This CDR3 is CASSLNTEAFF. The CDR3, as DNA: TGTGCCAGCAGTCTGAACACTGAAGCTTTCTTT.

This clonotype came up a few times. The chain employs TRBV2 and TRBJ2-1; tentatively, D is TRBD2 (6 bases). Germline-derived CDR1 and CDR2 are SNHLY and FYNNEI. The CDR3 is 18 residues long. Trimming removed 4 bases from V and 4 bases from J, with 23 bases in between. The CDR3 nucleotides are TGTGCCAGCAGTGGCCCAAAGGGGAGGATCCTCGGGTACAATGAGCAGTTCTTC. It specifies CASSGPKGRILGYNEQFF.

This chain links TRBV20-1 with TRBJ1-2, with TRBD1 matching over 7 bases. Germline values: CDR1 DFQATT, CDR2 SNEGSKA (reference sequence). V was pared by 0 bases and J by 9 bases, with 4 bases of the junction left unmatched. The CDR3 has 12 amino acids. The chain's CDR3 is CSARETGLRYTF. The CDR3 DNA reads TGCAGTGCTAGAGAGACAGGGTTACGCTACACCTTC.

This clonotype came up a few times. The chain joins TRBV28 to TRBJ2-7, with 11 bases lining up with TRBD2. The germline gives CDR1 MDHEN, CDR2 SYDVKM. V dropped 6 bases and J dropped 11; count of bases not matched to a gene: 12. The CDR3 sequence is 14 residues long. In nucleotides, the CDR3 is TGTGCCAGCAGCGAACTTAGCGGGAGGGCTTCGGAGTACTTC. Its translation is CASSELSGRASEYF.

This clonotype was seen many times. This chain connects TRBV27 to TRBJ2-7, with 11 nucleotides matching TRBD1. J gave up 2 bases and V 10 bases, and 4 bases lay outside the gene matches. Germline V lookup: CDR1 MNHEY, CDR2 SMNVEV (reference sequence). The CDR3 extends over 13 amino acids. CDR3 in DNA: TGTGCCATCGGACAGGGGGCCGCCTACGAGCAGTACTTC. It translates to CAIGQGAAYEQYF.

This clonotype was seen at least ten times. The chain uses TRBV7-9 and TRBJ2-3; 10 bases agree with TRBD2. Germline CDR1 reads SEHNR; CDR2 reads FQNEAQ (reference sequence). V was clipped by 6 bases and J by 4 bases; unmatched bases: 13. CDR3 size: 17 residues. The CDR3 region has the DNA TGTGCCAGCAGACGAGGATCGCTAGCGGGAGAAGCAGATACGCAGTATTTT. Protein sequence: CASRRGSLAGEADTQYF.

Many counts were recorded for this clonotype. J is TRBJ2-5 and V is TRBV19; the D gene could be TRBD1 or TRBD2 (5 bases each). The CDR3 is 13 amino acids. Between the trimmed V and J ends, which lost 5 bases and 8 bases, there was a span of 15 bases. CDR1 is LNHDA and CDR2 is SQIVND in the germline V gene (reference sequence). The CDR3 reads CASSRGLQDTQYF. As DNA, the CDR3 is TGTGCCAGTAGTCGAGGGCTACAGGACACCCAGTACTTC.

This clonotype appeared a few times. The chain is built from TRBV5-1 and TRBJ2-3; 11 bases align to TRBD2. With V trimmed by 4 bases and J by 1 base, 8 bases remained unmatched. The CDR3 runs 17 residues. Germline V CDR1 and CDR2: SGHRS, YFSETQ. The CDR3 sequence: CASSGGLAGSRTDTQYF. In DNA, the CDR3 is TGCGCCAGCAGCGGCGGACTAGCGGGTTCGCGCACAGATACGCAGTATTTT.

This clonotype has at least ten counts. The V call is TRBV28, the J call TRBJ2-3; TRBD2 matches 15 bases. The germline gives CDR1 MDHEN, CDR2 SYDVKM. This CDR3 has 21 residues. V dropped 4 bases and J dropped 2; count of bases not matched to a gene: 16. The CDR3 bases are TGTGCCAGCAGTTCTCTCCCCGGGACTAGCGGGAGGAGGGGGTCCACAGATACGCAGTATTTT. This sequence encodes CASSSLPGTSGRRGSTDTQYF.

This clonotype was detected ten times or more. The genes are TRBV4-1 and TRBJ2-2; 8 nucleotides agree with TRBD2. This CDR3 contains 18 residues. CDR1 and CDR2 from the germline V gene are MGHRA and YSYEKL. V lost 6 bases, J lost 4 bases, and 16 bases stayed unmatched. The CDR3 protein is CASRQLAEALSVTGELFF. CDR3 bases: TGCGCCAGCAGGCAACTAGCGGAGGCCCTCTCGGTCACCGGGGAGCTGTTTTTT.

This clonotype was observed at least ten times. This chain's CDR3 is CSASWGISGANVLTF. The CDR3 DNA follows: TGCAGTGCTAGCTGGGGGATCTCTGGGGCCAACGTCCTGACTTTC. This chain links TRBV20-1 with TRBJ2-6; D possibly matches TRBD1 or TRBD2 (5 bases each). CDR1 is DFQATT, CDR2 SNEGSKA, per germline (reference sequence). This CDR3 spans 15 amino acids. The V end lost 3 bases, the J end lost 0 bases, and 9 bases lay between the germline ends.

The table lists this clonotype with many counts. The rearrangement uses TRBV24-1 and TRBJ2-2, with no clear D. This CDR3 has 15 residues. The germline V and J ends were trimmed by 7 bases and 3 bases, with 14 bases remaining between them. CDR1 and CDR2 from the germline V gene are KGHDR and SFDVKD. The CDR3 nucleotides read TGTGCCACCAGGCCATCTGAGGTCGACACCGGGGAGCTGTTTTTT. This encodes CATRPSEVDTGELFF.

This clonotype has at least ten counts. The chain carries TRBV5-1 and TRBJ2-4; D is possibly TRBD1 (6 bases). This CDR3 comprises 13 residues. The ends were cut back, 0 bases at V and 13 bases at J, with 14 bases in the middle. Germline V gene data show CDR1 as SGHRS and CDR2 as YFSETQ. CDR3 sequence reads: CASSLAGDTTQYF. DNA for the CDR3: TGCGCCAGCAGCTTGGCCGGGGACACTACCCAGTACTTC. The complete variable domain, with remaining parts taken from reference TRBV5-1 and TRBJ2-4, reads KAGVTQTPRYLIKTRGQQVTLSCSPISGHRSVSWYQQTPGQGLQFLFEYFSETQRNKGNFPGRFSGRQFSNSRSEMNVSTLELGDSALYLCASSLAGDTTQYFGAGTRLSVL.

This clonotype was detected ten times or more. The chain is built from TRBV7-2 and TRBJ2-3, with unresolved D. The CDR3 loop spans 15 amino acids. Germline assignment: CDR1 SGHTA and CDR2 FQGNSA. V was clipped by 7 bases and J by 2 bases, with 16 bases between them. The CDR3 bases are TGTGCCAGCACTCGATCGGGCTCAAACACAGATACGCAGTATTTT. It yields the protein CASTRSGSNTDTQYF.

At least ten counts were recorded for this clonotype. The genes are TRBV29-1 and TRBJ1-5; TRBD1 matches 10 bases. The CDR3 is 19 amino acids. Germline CDR1 is SQVTM and CDR2 is ANQGSEA. The junction had 14 bases not matched to a gene; V was cut back by 2 bases and J by 1 base. CDR3 loop: CSVERIQDRGFQSNQPQHF. In DNA form, the CDR3 reads TGCAGCGTTGAAAGAATCCAGGACAGGGGGTTTCAAAGCAATCAGCCCCAGCATTTT.

There are a few counts of this clonotype. This chain links TRBV11-2 with TRBJ2-1; a weak D match, TRBD1 (6 bases). V was shortened by 4 bases and J by 7 bases, with 14 bases between the two germline ends. CDR1 and CDR2 from the germline V gene are SGHAT and FQNNGV. This CDR3 has 14 residues. This chain's CDR3 is CASSSRGLRNEQFF. CDR3 coding DNA: TGTGCCAGCAGCTCCAGGGGTTTGCGGAATGAGCAGTTCTTC.

V is TRBV6-1 and J is TRBJ1-2, with 7 nucleotides matching TRBD1. After removal of 0 bases from V and 6 bases from J, the junction contained 13 bases not matched to a gene. The CDR3 consists of 17 residues. Germline-derived CDR1 and CDR2 are MNHNS and SASEGT. In DNA form, the CDR3 reads TGTGCCAGCAGTGAAGCTGACGGTGTCAGGGGGAGAAATGGCTACACCTTC. This encodes CASSEADGVRGRNGYTF.

This clonotype has more than one count but fewer than ten. The rearrangement links TRBV11-1 to TRBJ2-3; weak D call: TRBD2 (5 bases). This CDR3 comprises 13 residues. V was clipped by 8 bases and J by 0 bases, with 9 bases between them. The germline gives CDR1 SGHAT, CDR2 FQDESV (reference sequence). CDR3 in amino acids: CASRDSSTDTQYF. CDR3 nucleotide sequence: TGTGCCAGCCGGGATTCTAGCACAGATACGCAGTATTTT.

In this sample, this clonotype turned up many times. The V call is TRBV29-1, the J call TRBJ2-1, with 9 bases that match TRBD2. This CDR3 is 15 amino acids long. Germline V CDR1 and CDR2: SQVTM, ANQGSEA. The J segment lost 0 bases and the V segment lost 4 bases, leaving 4 bases of the junction unmatched. The CDR3 reads CSVVAGGPSYNEQFF. In DNA form, the CDR3 reads TGCAGCGTTGTGGCGGGAGGGCCCTCCTACAATGAGCAGTTCTTC.

This clonotype showed up many times. The V and J genes are TRBV5-1 and TRBJ2-7, with D tentatively TRBD2 (5 bases). Between the trimmed V and J ends, which lost 6 bases and 3 bases, there was a span of 10 bases. The CDR3 spans 12 residues. Looked up from germline, CDR1 is SGHRS and CDR2 is YFSETQ. The CDR3 protein is CASKARDYEQYF. Here the CDR3 DNA reads TGCGCCAGCAAGGCACGGGACTACGAGCAGTACTTC.

This clonotype occurred a few times. The CDR3 is CASYPEFSYEQYF. CDR3 nucleotides: TGCGCCAGCTATCCCGAGTTCTCCTACGAGCAGTACTTC. The chain has TRBV10-2 and TRBJ2-7; D unresolved. Per the germline V gene, CDR1 is WSHSY and CDR2 is SAAADI. The CDR3 is 13 amino acids. V shed 8 bases and J shed 0 bases, with 11 bases lying between them.